The clone carrying this T cell receptor (beta chain) was counted a few times. A J-beta primer mix and a sample-barcoded 5' primer were used in a second PCR of about 7 to 12 cycles. TCRdb processed the 5' RACE reads anew with MiXCR; each CDR3 protein has one entry. The sample lists some 760,000 distinct CDR3 sequences; roughly 25% were seen once. This sample was taken from a study of blood T cells in healthy people across ages. The wider study: The template switching approach captured approximately one barcoded beta molecule for every two T cells.

This same sample was also part of a study on T cells of mothers and their children.

The TCR was taken from a boy aged 5-17 years in good health. Sequenced sample: blood.

CDR3 sequence reads: CASSLATAEGIQPQHF. CDR3 sequence (DNA): TGTGCCAGCAGCTTAGCGACAGCCGAGGGGATTCAGCCCCAGCATTTT. V is TRBV7-8 and J is TRBJ1-5; tentative D call: TRBD1 (5 bases). This CDR3 region has 16 residues. Deletions cut 0 bases from V and 6 bases from J, with 15 bases between. Germline assignment: CDR1 SGHVS and CDR2 FQNEAQ. Complete variable domain (other parts from reference TRBV7-8 and TRBJ1-5): GAGVSQSPRYKVAKRGQDVALRCDPISGHVSLFWYQQALGQGPEFLTYFQNEAQLDKSGLPSDRFFAERPEGSVSTLKIQRTQQEDSAVYLCASSLATAEGIQPQHFGDGTRLSIL.